This T cell receptor (beta chain) was documented in a study of beta chain features in type 1 diabetes. The overall study: Over all samples combined, about 99,000,000 sorted cells were examined.

The CDR3 is 16 residues long. Germline V gene data show CDR1 as KGHSH and CDR2 as LQKENI. V lost 2 bases and J 1 base, leaving 12 bases between the germline ends. Of note for this clone: No antigen is known for it.

Expressed TCRB transcripts were sequenced after all isolated RNA was converted to cDNA. Clones were read by immunoSEQ multiplex PCR, and TCRdb kept only the in-frame ones, dropping some. The sample has approximately 170,000 clones, less than 9.5% seen once. Overall study findings and caveats: Fewer junction insertions and more nucleotide deletions appeared in type 1 diabetes patients. The study left unresolved whether HLA type influences TCRB rearrangement. PCR may have favored shorter templates equally in patients and controls. In every one of the four CD4+ subsets, TCRB CDR3s were moderately but significantly shorter in Type 1 diabetes patients.

The receptor was derived from a middle-aged woman with type 1 diabetes. The V gene is TRBV18, the J gene TRBJ2-1; D uncertain. Sequencing input: central memory CD4+ T cells from blood. Here the CDR3 DNA reads TGTGCCAGCTCACCAGTTAACAGACCTTCCTACAATGAGCAGTTCTTC. It translates to CASSPVNRPSYNEQFF.